A single sample gave rise to the 32 T cell receptor beta chains below, sequenced in a study of blood T cell repertoires in COVID-19. Libraries were prepared by immunoSEQ multiplex PCR; TCRdb keeps only in-frame clonotypes and omits some of them. The data show about 170,000 clones, with more than 65% seen just once and roughly 2.6% held by the top ten. Sequencing input: peripheral blood. Every receptor here comes from a human donor with acute or convalescent COVID-19. The donor label of this sample is uncertain.

This clone was found once. The chain couples TRBV6-5 to TRBJ2-5; TRBD2 matches at 8 bases. There are 15 residues in the CDR3. CDR1 is MNHEY, CDR2 SVGAGI, per germline. Trimming cost V 6 bases and J 5 bases; bases outside gene matches: 11. The CDR3 bases are TGTGCCAGCAGACCAGCGGGGGCTACGGGGGAGACCCAGTACTTC. Amino acids: CASRPAGATGETQYF.

J is TRBJ2-3 and V is TRBV28, with TRBD2 identical over 10 bases. With 6 bases clipped from V and 6 bases from J, the junction kept 12 bases outside the gene matches. Germline V gene lookup returns CDR1 MDHEN and CDR2 SYDVKM. There are 16 residues in the CDR3. The CDR3 DNA follows: TGTGCCAGCAGGAAGTCTAGCGGGAGTGGGACCGATACGCAGTATTTT. Translated, it gives CASRKSSGSGTDTQYF.

The rearrangement uses TRBV5-1 and TRBJ2-2, with D maybe TRBD2 (6 bases). V lost 1 base and J 3 bases, leaving 16 bases between the germline ends. The CDR3 runs 17 residues. Germline values: CDR1 SGHRS, CDR2 YFSETQ. The chain's CDR3 is CASSLIAGNAHTGELFF. The DNA for the CDR3 is TGCGCCAGCAGCTTGATTGCGGGAAACGCTCACACCGGGGAGCTGTTTTTT.

V is TRBV5-5 and J is TRBJ2-1; 10 bases fit TRBD2. The CDR3 has 16 amino acids. V was clipped by 1 base and J by 7 bases; unmatched bases: 8. Germline CDR1 is SGHKS and CDR2 is YYEKEE (reference sequence). The CDR3 bases are TGTGCCAGCAGCTTGTCCCAAAGCGGGGGGGAAAATGAGCAGTTCTTC. Encoded protein: CASSLSQSGGENEQFF.

The rearrangement links TRBV4-2 to TRBJ1-5, with 7 bases matching TRBD1. The CDR3 is made up of 17 amino acids. After removal of 4 bases from V and 15 bases from J, the junction contained 24 bases not matched to a gene. Germline V lookup: CDR1 LGHNA, CDR2 YNFKEQ. DNA for the CDR3: TGTGCCAGCAGCCCCACCTTTCGTAGGACAGGCGGAGCCGGAGGGCATTTT. Its translation is CASSPTFRRTGGAGGHF.

This chain joins TRBV9 and TRBJ2-2; possible D gene TRBD1, 6 bases. Trimming left V 3 bases short and J 5 bases short, with 23 bases between. Germline assignment: CDR1 SGDLS and CDR2 YYNGEE. The CDR3 loop spans 18 amino acids. In DNA form, the CDR3 reads TGTGCCAGCAGCGGAAACCGGGACACTCCGTTGGGGACCGGGGAGCTGTTTTTT. Its protein is CASSGNRDTPLGTGELFF.

The chain is built from TRBV5-4 and TRBJ1-4, with D possibly being TRBD1 (5 bases). Germline CDR1 is SGHNT and CDR2 is YYREEE (reference sequence). This CDR3 spans 13 amino acids. Trimming left V 4 bases short and J 7 bases short, with 11 bases between. The CDR3 sequence is CASSMGRVEKLFF. The CDR3 DNA is TGTGCCAGCAGCATGGGACGGGTTGAAAAACTGTTTTTT.

This clone was observed a few times. The chain recombines TRBV30 with TRBJ1-4; 8 bases align to TRBD1. The CDR3 contains 14 residues. V dropped 6 bases and J dropped 6; count of bases not matched to a gene: 9. Germline V gene lookup returns CDR1 GTSNPN and CDR2 SVGIG (reference sequence). The CDR3: CACNLQQGDEKLFF. DNA of the CDR3: TGTGCCTGCAATCTCCAACAGGGGGATGAAAAACTGTTTTTT. Using reference TRBV30 and TRBJ1-4 for the parts outside the CDR3, the full variable domain is SQTIHQWPATLVQPVGSPLSLECTVEGTSNPNLYWYRQAAGRGLQLLFYSVGIGQISSEVPQNLSASRPQDRQFILSSKKLLLSDSGFYLCACNLQQGDEKLFFGSGTQLSVL.

This chain joins TRBV12-3 or TRBV12-4 and TRBJ2-5, with D uncertain. The CDR3 loop spans 13 amino acids. V lost 6 bases and J 1 base, leaving 9 bases between the germline ends. The DNA of the CDR3 is TGTGCCAGCAGAACGGAGCCCCAAGAGACCCAGTACTTC. Residues: CASRTEPQETQYF.

The chain is built from TRBV11-1 and TRBJ1-1; 9 bases match TRBD1. The CDR3 runs to 15 residues. Germline V CDR1 and CDR2: SGHAT, FQDESV (reference sequence). V dropped 3 bases and J dropped 10; count of bases not matched to a gene: 12. The CDR3 DNA sequence: TGTGCCAGCAGCTTTTCCGGACAGGGGAAACTTGGAGCTTTCTTT. Its protein product is CASSFSGQGKLGAFF.

The chain is built from TRBV27 and TRBJ2-1; 11 bases map to TRBD1. Germline loops: CDR1 MNHEY, CDR2 SMNVEV (reference sequence). V lost 5 bases, J lost 5 bases, and 5 bases stayed unmatched. The CDR3 extends over 15 amino acids. CDR3 DNA sequence: TGTGCCAGCAGTCCATGGACAGGGGGCCACAATGAGCAGTTCTTC. Translation gives CASSPWTGGHNEQFF.

The rearrangement uses TRBV5-4 and TRBJ2-3; TRBD2 matches 14 bases. This CDR3 has 16 residues. Germline CDR1 SGHNT, CDR2 YYREEE (reference sequence). The V gene end was trimmed by 4 bases and the J gene end by 6 bases; junction bases not matched to a gene: 7. This CDR3 reads CASSPGLAGAHDTQYF. In nucleotides, the CDR3 is TGTGCCAGCAGCCCGGGACTAGCGGGAGCGCATGATACGCAGTATTTT.

J is TRBJ1-1 and V is TRBV29-1; a weak D match, TRBD1 (6 bases). The CDR3 extends over 12 amino acids. Deletions cut 4 bases from V and 4 bases from J, with 10 bases between. Looked up from germline, CDR1 is SQVTM and CDR2 is ANQGSEA. CDR3: CSVAGGGTEAFF. The CDR3 DNA follows: TGCAGCGTTGCGGGAGGGGGCACTGAAGCTTTCTTT. The whole variable domain, filled in from reference TRBV29-1 and TRBJ1-1, reads SAVISQKPSRDICQRGTSLTIQCQVDSQVTMMFWYRQQPGQSLTLIATANQGSEATYESGFVIDKFPISRPNLTFSTLTVSNMSPEDSSIYLCSVAGGGTEAFFGQGTRLTVV.

The chain is built from TRBV6-6 and TRBJ2-7; TRBD1 aligns across 10 bases. CDR3 length: 15 amino acids. Trimming removed 5 bases from V and 3 bases from J; junction bases left unmatched: 7. Germline V gene data show CDR1 as MNHNY and CDR2 as SVGAGI (reference sequence). The CDR3 nucleotides read TGTGCCAGCAGTAAAGGACAGGGGGGATTCTACGAGCAGTACTTC. Amino acids: CASSKGQGGFYEQYF.

The chain combines TRBV5-1 with TRBJ1-3; 12 nucleotides align to TRBD1. Trimming took 4 bases from V and 8 from J; bases not matched to a gene: 4. The length of the CDR3 is 14 residues. The V gene's germline CDR1 is SGHRS and CDR2 YFSETQ. The DNA for the CDR3 is TGCGCCAGCAGCCCGGGACAGGGGGCGGACACCATATATTTT. It translates to CASSPGQGADTIYF.

The gene calls are TRBV7-2 and TRBJ2-4; a possible D gene is TRBD2 (6 bases). The germline gives CDR1 SGHTA, CDR2 FQGNSA. This CDR3 is 14 amino acids long. V shed 5 bases and J shed 6 bases, with 14 bases lying between them. The DNA of the CDR3 is TGTGCCAGCAGCGCAAGTGGGGGGAGAAACATTCAGTACTTC. This translates into CASSASGGRNIQYF.

The chain recombines TRBV5-4 with TRBJ2-5; 14 nucleotides agree with TRBD2. The trim removed 4 bases at V and 3 bases at J, leaving 2 bases unmatched. This CDR3 is built from 15 residues. Germline CDR1 and CDR2: SGHNT and YYREEE (reference sequence). This chain's CDR3 is CASSAGLAGEETQYF. CDR3 nucleotides: TGTGCCAGCAGCGCGGGACTAGCGGGGGAAGAGACCCAGTACTTC. The whole variable domain, filled in from reference TRBV5-4 and TRBJ2-5, reads ETGVTQSPTHLIKTRGQQVTLRCSSQSGHNTVSWYQQALGQGPQFIFQYYREEENGRGNFPPRFSGLQFPNYSSELNVNALELDDSALYLCASSAGLAGEETQYFGPGTRLLVL.

The chain has TRBV21-1 and TRBJ2-1; the table calls TRBD2, which could not be checked here. TRBV21-1 is listed as a pseudogene. The CDR3 covers 19 residues. CDR3 protein: CASSTWTSGRYSYYNEQFF. The CDR3 DNA sequence: TGTGCCAGCAGCACTTGGACTAGCGGGAGGTATTCATACTACAATGAGCAGTTCTTC.

V and J are TRBV10-2 and TRBJ1-1, with D hard to call. V was cut by 3 bases and J by 0 bases, with 11 bases left in between. Germline assignment: CDR1 WSHSY and CDR2 SAAADI. The CDR3 covers 15 residues. CDR3 sequence (DNA): TGCGCCAGCAGTGACCCGAGCTATATGAACACTGAAGCTTTCTTT. This gives the protein CASSDPSYMNTEAFF.

This clone was counted only a few times. The chain employs TRBV29-1 and TRBJ2-6; 7 bases line up with TRBD1. Germline V lookup: CDR1 SQVTM, CDR2 ANQGSEA. This CDR3 is 15 amino acids long. Trimming at V came to 4 bases and at J to 3 bases, leaving 6 bases not matched to a gene. In nucleotides, the CDR3 is TGCAGCGTTGGGACAGGAGTTTATGGGGCCAACGTCCTGACTTTC. Amino acid sequence: CSVGTGVYGANVLTF.

The V gene is TRBV6-1, the J gene TRBJ2-1; 9 bases align to TRBD2. CDR3 length equals 16 residues. Looked up from germline, CDR1 is MNHNS and CDR2 is SASEGT. V was pared by 0 bases and J by 4 bases, with 4 bases of the junction left unmatched. The CDR3 loop reads CASSEAGSGGYNEQFF. The CDR3 nucleotides read TGTGCCAGCAGTGAAGCCGGGAGCGGGGGGTACAATGAGCAGTTCTTC.

The chain has TRBV11-2 and TRBJ2-7; the match to TRBD1 covers 7 bases. The CDR3 is 14 residues long. Germline values: CDR1 SGHAT, CDR2 FQNNGV. V lost 4 bases, J lost 5 bases, and 8 bases stayed unmatched. The CDR3 sequence: CASSSWTGPNEQYF. CDR3 nucleotides: TGTGCCAGCAGCTCCTGGACAGGCCCCAACGAGCAGTACTTC.

V is TRBV7-2 and J is TRBJ2-5, with TRBD1 identical over 7 bases. This CDR3 contains 14 residues. Germline V gene lookup returns CDR1 SGHTA and CDR2 FQGNSA. Trimming removed 1 base from V and 5 bases from J; junction bases left unmatched: 4. CDR3 nucleotide sequence: TGTGCCAGCAGCTTAGAAAGGGGGCCGGAGACCCAGTACTTC. Its translation is CASSLERGPETQYF. Drawing the rest from reference TRBV7-2 and TRBJ2-5, the complete variable domain is GAGVSQSPSNKVTEKGKDVELRCDPISGHTALYWYRQSLGQGLEFLIYFQGNSAPDKSGLPSDRFSAERTGGSVSTLTIQRTQQEDSAVYLCASSLERGPETQYFGPGTRLLVL.

This chain joins TRBV6-5 and TRBJ2-2; no clear D. Germline V gene lookup returns CDR1 MNHEY and CDR2 SVGAGI. There are 15 residues in the CDR3. Trimming took 2 bases from V and 0 from J, leaving 7 bases between them. The CDR3 DNA is TGTGCCAGCAGTTACAAACGGTCGAACACCGGGGAGCTGTTTTTT. This translates into CASSYKRSNTGELFF.

The rearrangement joins TRBV6-5 to TRBJ1-4, with 8 bases matching TRBD1. CDR3 length: 14 amino acids. J lost 6 bases, V lost 6 bases, and 6 bases had no gene match. Germline assignment: CDR1 MNHEY and CDR2 SVGAGI. The CDR3 DNA reads TGTGCCAGCAGGACCCAGGGGGCACATGAAAAACTGTTTTTT. It codes for CASRTQGAHEKLFF.

The V and J genes are TRBV29-1 and TRBJ1-2, with 9 bases fitting TRBD1. V dropped 7 bases and J dropped 10; count of bases not matched to a gene: 16. This CDR3 is 14 amino acids long. Germline values: CDR1 SQVTM, CDR2 ANQGSEA. The CDR3 sequence is CSAGTIGTGSVYTF. The CDR3, as DNA: TGCAGCGCTGGGACAATCGGGACAGGGTCAGTCTACACCTTC.

To note about this clone: The junction shows a germline mismatch at one end, possibly a read error. The rearrangement uses TRBV7-2 and TRBJ2-7; a possible D gene is TRBD2 (6 bases). Germline V gene lookup returns CDR1 SGHTA and CDR2 FQGNSA. CDR3 size: 12 residues. CDR3 amino acids: CASSLTDYQQYF. CDR3 DNA sequence: TGTGCCAGCAGCCTGACGGACTACCAGCAGTACTTC.

V usage is TRBV28 and J usage is TRBJ2-1; TRBD2 matches at 9 bases. This CDR3 is 16 amino acids long. The germline gives CDR1 MDHEN, CDR2 SYDVKM. The J segment lost 1 base and the V segment lost 1 base, leaving 2 bases of the junction unmatched. CDR3: CASSLSAGGSYNEQFF. The CDR3 DNA is TGTGCCAGCAGTTTATCTGCGGGAGGGTCCTACAATGAGCAGTTCTTC.

The rearrangement joins TRBV11-3 to TRBJ2-3, with 8 bases identical to TRBD2. The junction had 6 bases not matched to a gene; V was cut back by 1 base and J by 9 bases. Germline V gene data show CDR1 as SGHNT and CDR2 as YENEEA. This CDR3 is built from 14 residues. CDR3 sequence (DNA): TGTGCCAGCAGCTTAGGAGGACTAGCTTACACGCAGTATTTT. It codes for CASSLGGLAYTQYF.

This clone was counted a single time. The chain carries TRBV30 and TRBJ1-6; D is uncertain. This CDR3 has 16 amino acids. The V end lost 1 base, the J end lost 0 bases, and 10 bases lay between the germline ends. CDR1 and CDR2 (germline): GTSNPN, SVGIG (reference sequence). This CDR3 is CAWSELRSSYNSPLHF. The CDR3 DNA follows: TGTGCCTGGAGTGAGTTACGGAGCTCCTATAATTCACCCCTCCACTTT.

For this clone: The junction shows a germline mismatch at one end, possibly a read error. The V gene is TRBV5-1, the J gene TRBJ2-1, with 7 nucleotides matching TRBD1. The CDR3 length is 17 residues. Germline V gene lookup returns CDR1 SGHRS and CDR2 YFSETQ. CDR3 protein: CASSEGTGAHGGLYLIF. The CDR3 region has the DNA TGCGCCAGCAGCGAGGGTACAGGGGCCCACGGAGGACTCTATCTGATCTTC.

The sample holds a few counts of this clone. The chain joins TRBV28 to TRBJ1-4, with TRBD1 matching over 8 bases. The ends lost 2 bases at V and 8 bases at J; junction bases unmatched: 7. This CDR3 comprises 15 residues. Germline CDR1 MDHEN, CDR2 SYDVKM. The CDR3 protein is CASSLPQGGREKLFF. The CDR3 DNA sequence: TGTGCCAGCAGTTTACCACAGGGGGGTCGAGAAAAACTGTTTTTT.